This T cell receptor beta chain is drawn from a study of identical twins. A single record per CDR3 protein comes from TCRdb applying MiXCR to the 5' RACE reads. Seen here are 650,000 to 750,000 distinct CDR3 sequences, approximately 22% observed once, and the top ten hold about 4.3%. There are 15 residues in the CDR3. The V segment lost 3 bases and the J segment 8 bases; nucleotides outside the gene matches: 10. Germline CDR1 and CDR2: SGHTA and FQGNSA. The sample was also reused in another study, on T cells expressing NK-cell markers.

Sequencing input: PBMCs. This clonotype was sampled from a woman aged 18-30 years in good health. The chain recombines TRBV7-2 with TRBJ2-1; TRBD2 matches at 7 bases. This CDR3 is CASSLVLGGRHEQFF. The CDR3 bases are TGTGCCAGCAGCTTGGTATTGGGAGGGCGGCATGAGCAGTTCTTC.